These 25 T cell receptor beta chains share one sample of origin, sequenced in a study of cytomegalovirus exposure and HLA in healthy donors. PCR was performed using 60 Vbeta and 13 Jbeta primers. Profiled with immunoSEQ multiplex PCR; TCRdb holds only in-frame clones, not every one. The sample has about 67,000 clones, about four fifths seen once. Sequenced input: PBMCs. These receptors all stem from a woman in her twenties or thirties in good health and CMV-seronegative.

This clone was detected a few times. CDR3 protein: CASSRQGGRAGELFF. The CDR3 DNA sequence: TGTGCCAGCAGTCGACAGGGGGGACGGGCCGGGGAGCTGTTTTTT. The genes are TRBV2 and TRBJ2-2; 9 bases agree with TRBD1. The CDR3 has 15 amino acids. CDR1 and CDR2 (germline): SNHLY, FYNNEI. After removal of 5 bases from V and 6 bases from J, the junction contained 7 bases not matched to a gene.

The chain combines TRBV29-1 with TRBJ1-2; a weak D match, TRBD1 (6 bases). The CDR3 is made up of 17 amino acids. Per the germline V gene, CDR1 is SQVTM and CDR2 is ANQGSEA. The V and J ends lost 1 base and 4 bases respectively, with 22 bases between them. The CDR3 here is CSVEVRFGGGGSYGYTF. CDR3 DNA: TGCAGCGTTGAAGTCCGGTTTGGGGGAGGGGGAAGCTATGGCTACACCTTC.

The chain is built from TRBV6-5 and TRBJ2-1; D is ambiguous. Germline assignment: CDR1 MNHEY and CDR2 SVGAGI. Trimming took off 6 bases at V and 8 bases at J, with 17 bases between the two ends. The CDR3 covers 14 residues. In DNA, the CDR3 is TGTGCCAGCAGCCGTAAGCCCCCTTTCCATGAGCAGTTCTTC. This translates into CASSRKPPFHEQFF.

The rearrangement uses TRBV6-5 and TRBJ2-5; 8 bases map to TRBD2. The junction had 12 bases not matched to a gene; V was cut back by 4 bases and J by 5 bases. This CDR3 contains 16 residues. Germline loops: CDR1 MNHEY, CDR2 SVGAGI. Here the CDR3 reads CASSSIEMGGGETQYF. CDR3 nucleotide sequence: TGTGCCAGCAGTTCCATTGAGATGGGCGGGGGGGAGACCCAGTACTTC.

The chain is built from TRBV28 and TRBJ2-7; tentative D call: TRBD1 (6 bases). Germline CDR1 and CDR2: MDHEN and SYDVKM. Trimming left V 6 bases short and J 5 bases short, with 14 bases between. This CDR3 region has 13 residues. The CDR3 sequence: CASSPGQYHEQYF. The CDR3 bases are TGTGCCAGCAGCCCTGGACAGTACCACGAGCAGTACTTC.

The rearrangement uses TRBV29-1 and TRBJ1-2; TRBD1 is a possible D gene (6 bases). This CDR3 spans 10 amino acids. The ends were cut back, 3 bases at V and 9 bases at J, with 8 bases in the middle. Germline CDR1 SQVTM, CDR2 ANQGSEA. CDR3: CSVDRGSYTF. DNA of the CDR3: TGCAGCGTTGACAGGGGAAGCTACACCTTC.

The chain combines TRBV25-1 with TRBJ2-1; 12 bases map to TRBD2. Germline assignment: CDR1 MGHDK and CDR2 SYGVNS. Germline trimming cut 5 bases from V and 6 bases from J; bases unmatched to any gene: 5. The CDR3 has 15 residues. The CDR3, as DNA: TGTGCCAGCAGTCCTCGGACTAGCGGGATCAATGAGCAGTTCTTC. As protein: CASSPRTSGINEQFF.

The V gene is TRBV4-1, the J gene TRBJ2-2, with 11 bases aligning to TRBD2. The CDR3 is 16 residues long. Germline values: CDR1 MGHRA, CDR2 YSYEKL. J was trimmed by 6 bases and V by 1 base; bases with no gene match: 4. CDR3 nucleotides: TGCGCCAGCAGCCAAGTTAGCGGGAGGGCCCCCGGGGAGCTGTTTTTT. This codes for CASSQVSGRAPGELFF.

The V call is TRBV29-1, the J call TRBJ2-3, with 9 bases lining up with TRBD2. The CDR3 contains 13 residues. Germline values: CDR1 SQVTM, CDR2 ANQGSEA. The ends lost 6 bases at V and 2 bases at J; junction bases unmatched: 3. In DNA form, the CDR3 reads TGCAGCGTAATAGCGGGGGACACAGATACGCAGTATTTT. Its protein product is CSVIAGDTDTQYF.

The chain links TRBV6-1 to TRBJ1-2; a weak D match, TRBD1 (5 bases). This CDR3 comprises 12 residues. Germline V gene lookup returns CDR1 MNHNS and CDR2 SASEGT. V gave up 0 bases and J gave up 6 bases, with 5 bases separating them. CDR3 coding DNA: TGTGCCAGCAGTGAAGCAGGGGATGGCTACACCTTC. It encodes CASSEAGDGYTF.

This clone is a singleton in its sample. V usage is TRBV30 and J usage is TRBJ2-7; TRBD2 aligns across 12 bases. Trimming took 2 bases from V and 6 from J; bases not matched to a gene: 2. CDR1 GTSNPN and CDR2 SVGIG come from the germline V gene (reference sequence). The CDR3 is 13 amino acids. The CDR3 reads CAWSRTSGAEQYF. CDR3 DNA: TGTGCCTGGAGTCGGACTAGCGGGGCCGAGCAGTACTTC.

The V and J genes are TRBV30 and TRBJ2-7; possible D gene TRBD1, 5 bases. The CDR3 totals 12 residues. Germline CDR1 reads GTSNPN; CDR2 reads SVGIG (reference sequence). The V gene lost 4 bases and the J gene lost 4 bases, with 11 bases spanning the gap. This chain's CDR3 is CAWTRDRYEQYF. The CDR3 DNA reads as TGTGCCTGGACCAGGGATCGATACGAGCAGTACTTC.

The V call is TRBV29-1, the J call TRBJ2-5; TRBD1 aligns across 7 bases. Germline CDR1 and CDR2: SQVTM and ANQGSEA. With V trimmed by 4 bases and J by 3 bases, 14 bases remained unmatched. The CDR3 contains 16 residues. CDR3 coding DNA: TGCAGCGTTGCCGGAGAAGGGGGCTCGGCCGAAGAGACCCAGTACTTC. It encodes CSVAGEGGSAEETQYF.

The V gene is TRBV6-5, the J gene TRBJ1-1, with D possibly matching TRBD1 (5 bases). Germline CDR1 is MNHEY and CDR2 is SVGAGI. V dropped 6 bases and J dropped 1 base, with 12 bases sitting between them. This CDR3 region has 14 residues. This CDR3 reads CASRGGRRNTEAFF. As DNA, the CDR3 is TGTGCCAGCAGGGGGGGACGCCGGAACACTGAAGCTTTCTTT.

CDR3 bases: TGTGCCAGCAGGGCCGATATCCAGAACATTCAGTACTTC. This sequence encodes CASRADIQNIQYF. The chain has TRBV2 and TRBJ2-4; no clear D gene. V gave up 6 bases and J gave up 7 bases, with 13 bases separating them. Germline assignment: CDR1 SNHLY and CDR2 FYNNEI. This CDR3 has 13 residues.

The J gene is TRBJ2-5, the V gene TRBV4-2; 8 nucleotides line up with TRBD1. The ends lost 3 bases at V and 5 bases at J; junction bases unmatched: 11. This CDR3 has 16 residues. Germline CDR1 LGHNA, CDR2 YNFKEQ. CDR3: CASSHTRGQGGETQYF. CDR3 coding DNA: TGTGCCAGCAGCCACACAAGAGGACAGGGTGGGGAGACCCAGTACTTC.

The J gene is TRBJ2-1, the V gene TRBV28, with 12 bases lining up with TRBD2. CDR3 length equals 17 residues. V was pared by 7 bases and J by 5 bases, with 12 bases of the junction left unmatched. Germline V lookup: CDR1 MDHEN, CDR2 SYDVKM. The CDR3 bases are TGTGCCAGCAATTGGGGCCTAGCGGGGGGGTTGAACAATGAGCAGTTCTTC. It encodes CASNWGLAGGLNNEQFF.

The CDR3 DNA reads TGCGCCAGCAGTGATACAGCCTACGAGCAGTACTTC. Translation: CASSDTAYEQYF. This chain connects TRBV10-1 to TRBJ2-7; D not certain. The CDR3 runs 12 residues. Trimming cost V 3 bases and J 2 bases, with 5 bases left between them. Germline assignment: CDR1 WNHNN and CDR2 SYGVQD (reference sequence).

The rearrangement uses TRBV29-1 and TRBJ1-2; 8 positions match TRBD1. The germline V gene encodes CDR1 SQVTM and CDR2 ANQGSEA. Losses at the gene ends were 6 bases for V and 8 bases for J; bases not matched to a gene: 11. The CDR3 is made up of 13 amino acids. In DNA, the CDR3 is TGCAGCGTAGATTTACAGGGGGGAAAAGGCTACACCTTC. Residues: CSVDLQGGKGYTF. Drawing the rest from reference TRBV29-1 and TRBJ1-2, the complete variable domain is SAVISQKPSRDICQRGTSLTIQCQVDSQVTMMFWYRQQPGQSLTLIATANQGSEATYESGFVIDKFPISRPNLTFSTLTVSNMSPEDSSIYLCSVDLQGGKGYTFGSGTRLTVV.

The sample holds one count of this clone. The chain uses TRBV6-5 and TRBJ1-4, with D possibly being TRBD1 (5 bases). From germline, CDR1 is MNHEY and CDR2 SVGAGI. This CDR3 spans 15 amino acids. V was pared by 2 bases and J by 5 bases, with 12 bases between. CDR3 in DNA: TGTGCCAGCAGTTACGGGACTCGACCGAATGAAAAACTGTTTTTT. Amino acids: CASSYGTRPNEKLFF.

This clone was seen just once. The chain carries TRBV6-5 and TRBJ2-3, with 11 bases aligning to TRBD2. CDR3 size: 15 residues. The germline V gene encodes CDR1 MNHEY and CDR2 SVGAGI. V lost 6 bases, J lost 2 bases, and 4 bases stayed unmatched. For the CDR3, the DNA is TGTGCCAGCAGGCGACTAGCGGGGAACACAGATACGCAGTATTTT. Encoded protein: CASRRLAGNTDTQYF.

This rearrangement joins TRBV7-9 to TRBJ1-6, with D hard to call. V gave up 0 bases and J gave up 9 bases, with 6 bases separating them. Germline lookup yields CDR1 SEHNR and CDR2 FQNEAQ (reference sequence). The CDR3 length is 13 residues. This chain's CDR3 is CASSLARISPLHF. The CDR3 nucleotides are TGTGCCAGCAGCTTAGCGAGGATTTCACCCCTCCACTTT.

The chain combines TRBV2 with TRBJ2-7; TRBD2 matches at 7 bases. From germline, CDR1 is SNHLY and CDR2 FYNNEI. CDR3 length: 16 residues. Trimming removed 4 bases from V and 4 bases from J; junction bases left unmatched: 13. This CDR3 is CASSARGLEGLYEQYF. The CDR3, as DNA: TGTGCCAGCAGTGCCCGCGGACTAGAGGGGCTATACGAGCAGTACTTC.

J is TRBJ1-2 and V is TRBV30, with 9 positions matching TRBD1. The CDR3 totals 14 residues. The trim removed 5 bases at V and 8 bases at J, leaving 12 bases unmatched. Germline V gives CDR1 GTSNPN, CDR2 SVGIG (reference sequence). The CDR3 region is CAWGGLGQGHGYTF. The CDR3 region has the DNA TGTGCCTGGGGGGGATTGGGACAGGGTCACGGCTACACCTTC.

This chain connects TRBV4-1 to TRBJ2-1, with TRBD1 matching over 7 bases. CDR3 length: 14 amino acids. With V trimmed by 3 bases and J by 5 bases, 4 bases remained unmatched. CDR1 and CDR2 from the germline V gene are MGHRA and YSYEKL. The CDR3 sequence is CASSHLDRDNEQFF. CDR3 nucleotides: TGCGCCAGCAGCCACCTAGACAGGGACAATGAGCAGTTCTTC.